Presented here are 27 T cell receptor beta chains from one specimen sequenced in a study of T-cell reconstitution after alpha-beta-depleted transplantation in children. It was with unique molecular identifiers that the TCRbeta library was prepared. TCRdb independently ran MiXCR on the PCR reads; one entry per CDR3 protein. The data contain 750,000 to 950,000 distinct CDR3 sequences, roughly 16% of them singletons. Source: PBMCs, mostly from graft donor cells, taken 360 days after TCRalphabeta/CD19-depleted stem cell transplant. These receptors originate from a male patient between 10 and 17 years old who had a stem cell transplant for acute lymphoblastic leukemia, so the T cells may come from the graft donor.

This clonotype was observed at least ten times. This chain uses TRBV4-2 with TRBJ1-3; D might be TRBD1 (6 bases). The CDR3 runs 17 residues. Germline loops: CDR1 LGHNA, CDR2 YNFKEQ. V lost 0 bases and J 0 bases, leaving 12 bases between the germline ends. The CDR3 here is CASSQDGGSVSGNTIYF. The CDR3, as DNA: TGTGCCAGCAGCCAAGATGGGGGCAGCGTCTCTGGAAACACCATATATTTT.

The chain has TRBV4-1 and TRBJ1-6; the D gene is possibly TRBD1 (5 bases). CDR3 length: 18 amino acids. Germline V lookup: CDR1 MGHRA, CDR2 YSYEKL. The V end was cut by 0 bases, the J end by 3 bases, with 15 bases between. Here the CDR3 DNA reads TGCGCCAGCAGCCAAGAATGGGGGAAAGGTTACTATAATTCACCCCTCCACTTT. Protein product: CASSQEWGKGYYNSPLHF.

In its sample, this clonotype was seen many times. The V call is TRBV24-1, the J call TRBJ2-3; D possibly corresponds to TRBD1 (6 bases). Germline values: CDR1 KGHDR, CDR2 SFDVKD. Trimming pared 5 bases from V and 3 bases from J, leaving 11 bases between. This CDR3 is 14 amino acids long. The CDR3 DNA follows: TGTGCCACCAGTGCCCAGGGGAAGACAGATACGCAGTATTTT. It specifies CATSAQGKTDTQYF.

This clonotype showed up just a few times. The chain is built from TRBV12-3 or TRBV12-4 and TRBJ2-1; TRBD2 matches 11 bases. This CDR3 region has 18 residues. Trimming cost V 8 bases and J 2 bases; bases outside gene matches: 14. The CDR3, as DNA: TGTGCCAGCGGCGACAGGGGGGGACTAGCGGTACCCTACAATGAGCAGTTCTTC. Its protein product is CASGDRGGLAVPYNEQFF.

The V and J genes are TRBV2 and TRBJ2-1; tentatively, D is TRBD2 (6 bases). Germline V gives CDR1 SNHLY, CDR2 FYNNEI. The CDR3 has 16 residues. V was cut by 2 bases and J by 9 bases, with 20 bases left in between. CDR3: CASSETLGGPLGEQFF. DNA for the CDR3: TGTGCCAGCAGTGAAACTTTGGGAGGCCCTCTGGGTGAGCAGTTCTTC.

The J gene is TRBJ2-5, the V gene TRBV11-2, with TRBD2 as a possible D gene (6 bases). CDR1 is SGHAT, CDR2 FQNNGV, per germline. The V and J ends lost 3 bases and 4 bases respectively, with 12 bases between them. This CDR3 contains 14 residues. CDR3 DNA: TGTGCCAGCAGCTTTCTGGGCGGGGTAGAGACCCAGTACTTC. It specifies CASSFLGGVETQYF.

This clonotype was counted at least ten times. V usage is TRBV9 and J usage is TRBJ2-1; a possible D gene is TRBD2 (5 bases). The germline V gene encodes CDR1 SGDLS and CDR2 YYNGEE. The ends were cut back, 1 base at V and 4 bases at J, with 12 bases in the middle. This CDR3 is 15 amino acids long. The CDR3 protein is CASSVTPSSYNEQFF. CDR3 coding DNA: TGTGCCAGCAGCGTAACGCCTAGCAGTTACAATGAGCAGTTCTTC.

A few counts support this clonotype. J is TRBJ2-5 and V is TRBV3-1; tentatively, D is TRBD2 (6 bases). V gave up 8 bases and J gave up 5 bases, with 12 bases separating them. The germline CDR1 and CDR2 sequences are LGHDT and YNNKEL (reference sequence). The CDR3 has 12 amino acids. For the CDR3, the DNA is TGTGCCAGCCGGAGGGTTCGGGAGACCCAGTACTTC. Its protein is CASRRVRETQYF.

The gene calls are TRBV6-1 and TRBJ1-5; D uncertain. The V gene's germline CDR1 is MNHNS and CDR2 SASEGT. CDR3 size: 13 residues. The V end was cut by 5 bases, the J end by 0 bases, with 5 bases between. CDR3 bases: TGTGCCAGCAGTCAACATAGCAATCAGCCCCAGCATTTT. Translation gives CASSQHSNQPQHF.

This clonotype came up a few times. The J gene is TRBJ2-7, the V gene TRBV6-1; TRBD2 aligns across 10 bases. This CDR3 region has 14 residues. Germline V CDR1 and CDR2: MNHNS, SASEGT. V gave up 5 bases and J gave up 3 bases; unmatched junction bases: 4. The CDR3 DNA reads TGTGCCAGCAGTAAGCGGGAGGGCCGCTACGAGCAGTACTTC. Amino acid sequence: CASSKREGRYEQYF.

This clonotype was counted at least ten times. The chain uses TRBV4-2 and TRBJ2-2; 7 bases are a match to TRBD2. V shed 1 base, J shed 6 bases, and the junction held 5 bases outside the gene matches. CDR3 length: 15 amino acids. Per germline, CDR1 LGHNA and CDR2 YNFKEQ. CDR3 sequence: CASSQGTGGPGELFF. The CDR3 DNA reads as TGTGCCAGCAGCCAAGGAACGGGAGGACCCGGGGAGCTGTTTTTT.

This clonotype was recorded many times. The chain is built from TRBV18 and TRBJ1-5; tentative D call: TRBD1 (5 bases). Trimming cost V 4 bases and J 5 bases, with 9 bases left between them. CDR1 KGHSH and CDR2 LQKENI come from the germline V gene. There are 13 residues in the CDR3. The CDR3 DNA reads TGTGCCAGCTCACGGGTCAGGGATCAGCCCCAGCATTTT. It yields the protein CASSRVRDQPQHF.

This clonotype has just a few counts. This chain uses TRBV5-1 with TRBJ2-3; D uncertain. Between the trimmed V and J ends, which lost 3 bases and 0 bases, there was a span of 11 bases. The CDR3 runs 15 residues. Looked up from germline, CDR1 is SGHRS and CDR2 is YFSETQ. This CDR3 is CASSSDWVSTDTQYF. CDR3 sequence (DNA): TGCGCCAGCAGCTCTGACTGGGTTAGCACAGATACGCAGTATTTT.

V is TRBV15 and J is TRBJ2-5; tentatively, D is TRBD1 or TRBD2 (5 bases each). CDR1 LNHNV and CDR2 YYDKDF come from the germline V gene (reference sequence). The CDR3 length is 14 residues. V gave up 1 base and J gave up 1 base, with 7 bases separating them. The chain's CDR3 is CATSRVGAQETQYF. DNA for the CDR3: TGTGCCACCAGCAGAGTCGGGGCCCAAGAGACCCAGTACTTC.

This clonotype turned up a few times. The rearrangement links TRBV15 to TRBJ2-5; D is ambiguous. CDR3 length: 14 amino acids. CDR1 and CDR2 from the germline V gene are LNHNV and YYDKDF (reference sequence). V dropped 0 bases and J dropped 4 bases, with 9 bases sitting between them. The CDR3 DNA follows: TGTGCCACCAGCAGAGATCCGCAGCGAGAGACCCAGTACTTC. It yields the protein CATSRDPQRETQYF.

A few counts support this clonotype. The chain is built from TRBV2 and TRBJ2-2; D possibly corresponds to TRBD1 (6 bases). The CDR3 totals 13 residues. V gave up 3 bases and J gave up 5 bases, with 7 bases separating them. Germline CDR1 is SNHLY and CDR2 is FYNNEI. Written as DNA, the CDR3 is TGTGCCAGCAGTGACCAGGGGACCGGGGAGCTGTTTTTT. This translates into CASSDQGTGELFF. The whole variable domain, remainder taken from reference TRBV2 and TRBJ2-2, is EPEVTQTPSHQVTQMGQEVILRCVPISNHLYFYWYRQILGQKVEFLVSFYNNEISEKSEIFDDQFSVERPDGSNFTLKIRSTKLEDSAMYFCASSDQGTGELFFGEGSRLTVL.

At least ten counts were recorded for this clonotype. V usage is TRBV20-1 and J usage is TRBJ2-5, with 7 positions matching TRBD2. Germline CDR1 DFQATT, CDR2 SNEGSKA (reference sequence). CDR3 length: 14 residues. J was trimmed by 5 bases and V by 7 bases; bases with no gene match: 13. The CDR3 protein is CSVETLRDYETQYF. DNA for the CDR3: TGCAGTGTTGAGACCCTAAGGGACTACGAGACCCAGTACTTC.

This chain joins TRBV12-3 or TRBV12-4 and TRBJ2-4; a possible D gene is TRBD1 (6 bases). V shed 1 base and J shed 3 bases, with 13 bases lying between them. The CDR3 has 16 residues. This CDR3 is CASSLGWTVGKNIQYF. As DNA, the CDR3 is TGTGCCAGCAGTTTAGGCTGGACAGTGGGCAAAAACATTCAGTACTTC.

The chain has TRBV12-3 or TRBV12-4 and TRBJ1-5; TRBD1 matches at 9 bases. The V and J ends lost 2 bases and 6 bases, in that order; junction bases with no gene match: 5. CDR3 length: 15 residues. The CDR3 nucleotides read TGTGCCAGCAGTTTAACGGACAGGGGAACTCAGCCCCAGCATTTT. Translating it yields CASSLTDRGTQPQHF.

This clonotype was found a few times. The V call is TRBV18, the J call TRBJ2-5; no definite D call. Germline CDR1 is KGHSH and CDR2 is LQKENI. With 4 bases removed from V and 5 bases from J, the gap between germline ends came to 11 bases. The CDR3 consists of 13 residues. The CDR3 DNA is TGTGCCAGCTCACAAGGTTTGTGGGAGACCCAGTACTTC. Protein: CASSQGLWETQYF.

This clonotype occurred a few times. The J gene is TRBJ2-1, the V gene TRBV29-1; perhaps TRBD2 as D (5 bases). The V end lost 6 bases, the J end lost 4 bases, and 10 bases lay between the germline ends. Germline CDR1 reads SQVTM; CDR2 reads ANQGSEA. CDR3 length equals 12 residues. The CDR3 loop is CSVSREYNEQFF. CDR3 DNA: TGCAGCGTCTCGAGGGAATACAATGAGCAGTTCTTC.

The table lists this clonotype with a few counts. Because the CDR3 is missing its conserved closing phenylalanine or tryptophan, this is likely a read error. The DNA is left out, because the CDR3 cannot be placed on it with certainty; the CDR3 is given as TCRdb lists it. This chain links TRBV6-4 with TRBJ1-2; TRBD1, the table's D call, was not compared with the DNA. From germline, CDR1 is MRHNA and CDR2 SNTAGT. Inclusive of both ends, the CDR3 amounts to 15 amino acids. The CDR3 is CASSDSDGQGMHTRV.

The chain combines TRBV5-1 with TRBJ1-4; no clear D gene. CDR3 length: 16 amino acids. Germline assignment: CDR1 SGHRS and CDR2 YFSETQ. V gave up 0 bases and J gave up 1 base, with 10 bases separating them. CDR3 sequence (DNA): TGCGCCAGCAGCTTGGGGGCGGGCGGAACTAATGAAAAACTGTTTTTT. This codes for CASSLGAGGTNEKLFF. The full variable domain, its missing parts supplied by reference TRBV5-1 and TRBJ1-4, is KAGVTQTPRYLIKTRGQQVTLSCSPISGHRSVSWYQQTPGQGLQFLFEYFSETQRNKGNFPGRFSGRQFSNSRSEMNVSTLELGDSALYLCASSLGAGGTNEKLFFGSGTQLSVL.

This clonotype was picked up a small number of times. V and J are TRBV5-1 and TRBJ2-1; a weak D match, TRBD1 (6 bases). Germline V gives CDR1 SGHRS, CDR2 YFSETQ. Trimming removed 2 bases from V and 4 bases from J, with 13 bases in between. This CDR3 spans 15 amino acids. The CDR3 protein is CASSLTAGEYNEQFF. CDR3 nucleotide sequence: TGCGCCAGCAGCTTAACGGCAGGGGAGTACAATGAGCAGTTCTTC.

As regards this clonotype: A read error may be the cause here, since a much bigger clone is one base away. This chain joins TRBV7-9 and TRBJ2-2; D is possibly TRBD2 (7 bases). The CDR3 extends over 16 amino acids. Trimming removed 4 bases from V and 0 bases from J, with 12 bases in between. Germline values: CDR1 SEHNR, CDR2 FQNEAQ (reference sequence). The CDR3 here is CASSSSGTTNTGELFF. CDR3 DNA sequence: TGTGCCAGCAGCTCCAGCGGGACAACGAACACCGGGGAGCTGTTTTTT.

The chain couples TRBV5-1 to TRBJ2-1; D remains unclear. V lost 3 bases and J 8 bases, leaving 9 bases between the germline ends. Germline V lookup: CDR1 SGHRS, CDR2 YFSETQ. The length of the CDR3 is 12 residues. The CDR3 DNA sequence: TGCGCCAGCAGCTACCGTGGCGATGAGCAGTTCTTC. Translated, it gives CASSYRGDEQFF.

The V and J genes are TRBV4-2 and TRBJ2-7; D is unresolved. Trimming cost V 8 bases and J 3 bases, with 14 bases left between them. Germline CDR1 is LGHNA and CDR2 is YNFKEQ. The CDR3 is made up of 13 amino acids. In DNA form, the CDR3 reads TGTGCCAGCGGCCCCGGGCTCCGCTACGAGCAGTACTTC. This translates into CASGPGLRYEQYF.